This T cell receptor beta chain is from a study of blood T cell repertoires in COVID-19. Study in general: Italy, Spain and the United States were the sources of the convalescent and acute COVID-19 samples.

Per the original methods: Reference gene primer amplification gave nucleated cell count estimates. Generated by immunoSEQ multiplex PCR, the TCRdb table keeps only in-frame clones and is missing some. That table gives V, J and clone size, and the DNA gave D and trimming. The sample contains under 200,000 clones, roughly 93% of which appear only once. This sequence was found in a young man with acute or convalescent COVID-19. Material: peripheral blood.

CDR3 region: CASSWTSSNEQFF. The DNA of the CDR3 is TGCGCCAGCAGTTGGACTAGCTCCAATGAGCAGTTCTTC. The chain carries TRBV10-2 and TRBJ2-1; 8 positions match TRBD2. V lost 5 bases and J lost 6; bases outside the gene matches: 3. Germline V CDR1 and CDR2: WSHSY, SAAADI. This CDR3 has 13 amino acids.